The 13 T cell receptor beta chains presented below share a single source sample, sequenced in a study of technical replicates of blood from a handful of donors. Profiling relied on immunoSEQ multiplex PCR, and the TCRdb table lists in-frame clones only, not all of them. Found here are tens of thousands of clones, over 90% of them singletons; the top ten hold 0.37%. Source material: T cells isolated from PBMCs. The origin of the receptors is a human donor in good health.

V gene TRBV10-3 combines with J gene TRBJ2-3, with 9 bases aligning to TRBD1. The CDR3 has 13 residues. Germline V lookup: CDR1 ENHRY, CDR2 SYGVKD. With V trimmed by 7 bases and J by 7 bases, 6 bases remained unmatched. As DNA, the CDR3 is TGTGCCATCAACAGGGACAGGGAATATACGCAGTATTTT. Its protein product is CAINRDREYTQYF.

Details on this clone: Other DNA sequences in this sample translate to the same CDR3. This rearrangement joins TRBV7-9 to TRBJ1-5; the match to TRBD1 covers 8 bases. The V gene's germline CDR1 is SEHNR and CDR2 FQNEAQ (reference sequence). J gave up 5 bases and V 1 base, and 1 base lay outside the gene matches. The CDR3 extends over 14 amino acids. DNA of the CDR3: TGTGCCAGCAGCTTAGACAGGGGGTATCAGCCCCAGCATTTT. This sequence encodes CASSLDRGYQPQHF. The full variable domain, rest sourced from reference TRBV7-9 and TRBJ1-5, is DTGVSQNPRHKITKRGQNVTFRCDPISEHNRLYWYRQTLGQGPEFLTYFQNEAQLEKSRLLSDRFSAERPKGSFSTLEIQRTEQGDSAMYLCASSLDRGYQPQHFGDGTRLSIL.

CDR3 nucleotides: TGTGCCAGCAGTTACTCGACAGGGGCGGGAAACACCATATATTTT. Amino acids: CASSYSTGAGNTIYF. This sequence joins TRBV6-5 and TRBJ1-3, with 8 bases fitting TRBD1. Unmatched junction bases numbered 2, after V lost 0 bases and J lost 4 bases. Germline values: CDR1 MNHEY, CDR2 SVGAGI. CDR3 length: 15 residues.

This chain connects TRBV5-1 to TRBJ1-4, with D tentatively TRBD1 (6 bases). The CDR3 spans 15 residues. Trimming pared 4 bases from V and 2 bases from J, leaving 12 bases between. CDR1 is SGHRS, CDR2 YFSETQ, per germline. Here the CDR3 DNA reads TGCGCCAGCAGCCCCCTGGGGGCGACTAATGAAAAACTGTTTTTT. It encodes CASSPLGATNEKLFF. Drawing the rest from reference TRBV5-1 and TRBJ1-4, the complete variable domain is KAGVTQTPRYLIKTRGQQVTLSCSPISGHRSVSWYQQTPGQGLQFLFEYFSETQRNKGNFPGRFSGRQFSNSRSEMNVSTLELGDSALYLCASSPLGATNEKLFFGSGTQLSVL.

This clone was observed a few times. The chain recombines TRBV6-5 with TRBJ2-2; maybe TRBD1 (7 bases). V lost 7 bases and J 4 bases, leaving 13 bases between the germline ends. This CDR3 region has 14 residues. The V gene's germline CDR1 is MNHEY and CDR2 SVGAGI. The CDR3 DNA sequence: TGTGCCAGCACCCGACAGGGACTCACCGGGGAGCTGTTTTTT. Its translation is CASTRQGLTGELFF.

There are a few counts of this clone. V and J are TRBV27 and TRBJ2-1; D gene ambiguous. The germline V and J ends were trimmed by 3 bases and 8 bases, with 14 bases remaining between them. CDR1 MNHEY and CDR2 SMNVEV come from the germline V gene (reference sequence). The length of the CDR3 is 14 residues. The CDR3 coding sequence is TGTGCCAGCAGTTTTGCTGGGCGTCTGCATGAGCAGTTCTTC. Amino acid sequence: CASSFAGRLHEQFF.

V gene TRBV7-9 combines with J gene TRBJ1-1, with 9 nucleotides matching TRBD1. Germline values: CDR1 SEHNR, CDR2 FQNEAQ (reference sequence). The trim removed 5 bases at V and 1 base at J, leaving 8 bases unmatched. The CDR3 contains 16 residues. The CDR3 DNA follows: TGTGCCAGCAGCCCCACAGGGGGCGCCGGGAACACTGAAGCTTTCTTT. This gives the protein CASSPTGGAGNTEAFF.

This chain joins TRBV14 and TRBJ1-2; D is undetermined. The CDR3 length is 14 residues. Germline V lookup: CDR1 SGHDN, CDR2 FVKESK. V was cut by 4 bases and J by 0 bases, with 9 bases left in between. CDR3 residues: CASSPWAANYGYTF. Written as DNA, the CDR3 is TGTGCCAGCAGCCCCTGGGCAGCTAACTATGGCTACACCTTC. Filled out from reference TRBV14 and TRBJ1-2, the complete variable domain reads EAGVTQFPSHSVIEKGQTVTLRCDPISGHDNLYWYRRVMGKEIKFLLHFVKESKQDESGMPNNRFLAERTGGTYSTLKVQPAELEDSGVYFCASSPWAANYGYTFGSGTRLTVV.

In this sample, this clone turned up once. The chain links TRBV5-6 to TRBJ1-2, with 8 bases matching TRBD1. The CDR3 totals 13 residues. The V and J ends lost 4 bases and 5 bases, in that order; junction bases with no gene match: 4. Germline CDR1 is SGHDT and CDR2 is YYEEEE. The CDR3 bases are TGTGCCAGCAGCAAGACAGGGGAATATGGCTACACCTTC. This sequence encodes CASSKTGEYGYTF.

This chain uses TRBV11-2 with TRBJ1-1, with 7 nucleotides matching TRBD1. Trimming took 7 bases from V and 2 from J; bases not matched to a gene: 4. Germline assignment: CDR1 SGHAT and CDR2 FQNNGV. The CDR3 is 13 amino acids. The CDR3 here is CASNNRGNTEAFF. CDR3 nucleotide sequence: TGTGCCAGCAACAACAGGGGTAACACTGAAGCTTTCTTT.

The rearrangement uses TRBV6-1 and TRBJ2-7; D is unresolved. V lost 6 bases, J lost 4 bases, and 7 bases lay in between. Germline V gene data show CDR1 as MNHNS and CDR2 as SASEGT. The CDR3 totals 11 residues. CDR3 sequence (DNA): TGTGCCAGCAGCCTAGGATACGAGCAGTACTTC. The encoded protein is CASSLGYEQYF.

J is TRBJ2-5 and V is TRBV11-2; D is uncertain. The CDR3 is 10 residues long. The germline gives CDR1 SGHAT, CDR2 FQNNGV. The V gene lost 4 bases and the J gene lost 7 bases, with 4 bases spanning the gap. CDR3: CASSSGTQYF. The CDR3 nucleotides are TGTGCCAGCAGCTCCGGGACCCAGTACTTC.

The chain combines TRBV11-3 with TRBJ1-3, with D tentatively TRBD1 (5 bases). V was pared by 0 bases and J by 2 bases, with 11 bases between. CDR3 size: 16 residues. Germline lookup yields CDR1 SGHNT and CDR2 YENEEA. In nucleotides, the CDR3 is TGTGCCAGCAGCTTAGATCTTACAGGCCCTGGAAACACCATATATTTT. Translated, it gives CASSLDLTGPGNTIYF.